The table lists the clone carrying this T cell receptor beta chain with a count of one. Each cDNA molecule in the library carried unique molecular identifiers. Using its own MiXCR run on the RACE reads, TCRdb lists one record per CDR3 protein. The sample has 180,000 or so distinct CDR3 sequences; roughly 14% are singletons. The time point: patch test 1, 2 weeks after DPC sensitization. Treatment here: therapeutic diphenylcyclopropenone sensitization with weekly scalp DPC. Trimming removed 7 bases at V and 2 bases at J, with 12 bases between. The length of the CDR3 is 14 residues. Per the germline V gene, CDR1 is SQVTM and CDR2 is ANQGSEA. These data come from a study of human T cells and chemical hapten exposure.

This sequence was found in a woman in her thirties with alopecia areata. Some clones in this sample may be carry-over from other donors' samples. The source was whole blood, collected in connection with sensitization to the hapten diphenylcyclopropenone (DPC). V gene TRBV29-1 combines with J gene TRBJ2-6; a weak D match, TRBD2 (6 bases). CDR3 in DNA: TGCAGCGCGGGAGACACCGCTGGGGCCAACGTCCTGACTTTC. Amino acid sequence: CSAGDTAGANVLTF. The complete variable domain, with remaining parts taken from reference TRBV29-1 and TRBJ2-6, reads SAVISQKPSRDICQRGTSLTIQCQVDSQVTMMFWYRQQPGQSLTLIATANQGSEATYESGFVIDKFPISRPNLTFSTLTVSNMSPEDSSIYLCSAGDTAGANVLTFGAGSRLTVL.